This T cell receptor (beta chain) came from a study of cytomegalovirus exposure and HLA in healthy donors (dated by TCRdb to between 2016 and 2019). In the study overall: In an earlier analysis of several hundred of the donors, about 260 Gb of sequence data and approximately 120 million unique TCR beta sequences from about 179 million T cells were reported. Roughly 310 gigabases of sequencing data and tens of millions of unique TCR sequences were included in an early release covering 550 to 650 HLA-typed donors. Among the 398 genotyped donors, 75% to 90% belonged to the genetic ancestry cluster associated with self-reported Caucasian donors. The study was designed to test whether signatures of past pathogen exposure could be identified by cataloging public T cell receptors. The T cell repertoires of several hundred subjects were profiled by immunosequencing and related to cytomegalovirus serostatus. A separate validation cohort of roughly 130 different subjects was used in addition to the approximately 640-subject first cohort. High-throughput TCR immunosequencing, statistical association of individual TCRs with disease status, and machine learning were combined to predict cytomegalovirus infection status. In a later analysis, previously published TCR beta repertoires from 670 or so donors were re-analyzed and high-resolution HLA genotyping was added so that TCR occurrence patterns could be studied. Rather than drawing on any new phenotypic data, the later analysis identified candidate immune exposures from TCR beta sequences and the way those sequences occurred across donors. To decide whether each TCR beta V gene segment behaved as functional or pseudogenic, an earlier analysis of approximately 600 of the donors relied on high-throughput TCR beta sequencing. Alongside the repertoire data, information on donor age, sex, ethnicity and CMV serostatus was compiled. A later genetic analysis used genome-wide SNP genotypes for about 60% of the roughly 700 donors, treating that subset as a discovery cohort. All discovery cohort repertoires had been generated on a single sequencing platform. Both class I and class II loci were covered by HLA typing, at four-digit resolution. The number of typed donors differed by locus: roughly 629-640 for A, B, C, DRB1 and DQB1; some 500 for DQA1; 606 for DPA1; and roughly 450 for DPB1. Because of strong linkage in the cohort, five DR-DQ haplotypes were treated as single units for association and clustering. Among 398 genotyped donors of the cohort, an average of around 220,000 unique TCR beta nucleotide sequences was sequenced per donor, of which approximately 18% were non-productive. Overall study outcomes, separate from this receptor: According to a later analysis, most CMV-associated TCR beta chains appeared to be HLA-restricted, and the HLA associations seemed to be driven largely by CMV exposure. In a later analysis, HLA-associated TCR beta chains showed more clonal expansion and lower generation probabilities than non-associated chains that were equally common. Assigning TCR associations to individual alleles was difficult when HLA alleles, especially DR and DQ, strongly co-occurred. Some IMGT-functional V segments, including TRBV6-2 and TRBV6-3, could not be distinguished by the 87-base-pair reads and were therefore excluded. Cytomegalovirus status was reported to be diagnosed by the classifier with high specificity and sensitivity in both the original and validation cohorts. A further reported finding was that TCR beta sequences accurately predicted the HLA-A and HLA-B alleles for most subjects in the first cohort. HLA typing was unavailable for some donors at each locus, so association tests used only the typed subset. Presence/absence analyses assumed roughly uniform sequencing depth across donors, an assumption that may not hold. Only TCR beta chains were sequenced in this cohort, and the absence of alpha or paired-chain data limited detectable features. According to a later analysis, parvovirus B19, influenza, CMV and Epstein-Barr virus appeared linked to several top co-occurrence clusters. In a later genetic analysis, fewer N-insertions in productive TCRs were reported among donors in an Asian-associated ancestry cluster than the roughly 710-donor mean. Linkage disequilibrium might explain the correlated functional status among segregating V segments, but an unknown experimental factor could not be excluded. A cluster of highly shared sequence variants was judged likely to be a technical artifact of the sequencing pipeline. At a false discovery rate of 0.05, a later analysis linked 15,000 to 20,000 TCR beta sequences to specific HLA alleles. It was suggested by the authors that the approach could potentially be generalized to other disease states and immunological phenotypes. CMV serostatus was the only immune exposure information available for the cohort. The earlier analysis of about 600 of the donors excluded seventeen rarely observed V segments, including chromosome 9 orphons, because counts were too low. Most TCR sequences were seen in very few donors, while some public TCRs were found in many individuals. An earlier analysis of around 600 of the donors showed that most TCR beta V segments appeared in productive rearrangements either about 87% or about 30% of the time, which broadly matched IMGT annotations. An association between a missense DCLRE1C variant and V-gene and J-gene trimming of TCR beta chains was found in a later genetic analysis and replicated in an independent cohort. In vitro tests confirmed that a few of the cytomegalovirus-associated TCR beta chains recognize cytomegalovirus antigens. A total of 150 or so TCR beta chains were listed by the study as associated with cytomegalovirus. According to a later analysis, TCR association rates differed among HLA loci, with DRB1 alleles showing the most associated TCRs and HLA-C alleles showing the fewest.

CDR1 and CDR2, per the germline V gene, are MDHEN and SYDVKM. From cysteine to phenylalanine, the CDR3 is 14 amino acids long. Kept here is only the CDR3 DNA, which spans 42 bases and is read in frame from base 1. V was cut back by 7 bases and J by 4 bases, leaving a gap of 14 bases between them. Details on this clone: The specificity of this receptor is unknown. The sample holds no much larger clone one base away, and base qualities are not on file.

Libraries were made using the immunoSEQ multiplex PCR assay. The multiplex PCR relied on a mix of 60 forward primers for TCR Vbeta segments and 13 reverse primers for TCR Jbeta segments. The CDR3 region of rearranged TCR beta genes was amplified from genomic DNA with a multiplex PCR assay. The Illumina HiSeq System was used to sequence the amplified TCR beta libraries as 87-base-pair reads. Under the source paper's analysis protocol: A later analysis tallied tens of millions of unique TCR beta chains across the 666 repertoires, and about 10 million of those chains were shared by two or more donors. A nearest-neighbor algorithm error-corrected the raw reads and collapsed the reads into unique sequences, merging closely related sequences to remove PCR and sequencing errors. CDR3 sequences were aligned to IMGT reference sequences to assign V, D and J gene segments. Each retained sequence needed at least a six-nucleotide match to both a V gene segment and a J gene segment. Rearrangements were called productive when the CDR3 lacked stop codons and stayed in frame with V and J; all others were non-productive. CDR3 was defined according to IMGT convention as the region running from the second conserved V-encoded cysteine to the conserved J-encoded phenylalanine. Sequences without an unambiguous match to a single V gene segment were excluded from the earlier analysis of about 600 of the donors. In an earlier analysis of a few hundred of the donors, V segments were called functional above 56.7% productive rearrangements and were called segregating when the between-donor standard deviation exceeded 5%. A statistical classification framework was built to diagnose cytomegalovirus status from the catalog of TCR beta chain sequences. In a later analysis, V and J genes were assigned by comparing TCR nucleotide sequences against IMGT/GENE-DB human TR gene sequences. The TCRdist pipeline was used in a later analysis to assign CDR3 sequences and most-parsimonious VDJ recombination scenarios. In a later analysis, every TCR beta chain was defined by the combination of its CDR3 amino acid sequence and its V-gene family, and reads without a unique V-gene family were dropped. As a way to deal with suspected cross-contamination and a sequencing artifact, a later analysis dropped nearly 600 nucleotide sequences that were highly shared and had low generation probability. A later analysis calculated a clonal expansion index for each public chain from normalized within-repertoire ranks of inferred template counts. A later analysis computed generation probabilities with a VDJ recombination model fitted to out-of-frame rearrangements, and checked the results against IGoR. In a later analysis, TCR-TCR, TCR-HLA and TCR-CMV co-occurrence was scored with hypergeometric tests, and a repertoire-size bias correction was applied to TCR pairs. To estimate false discovery rates, a later analysis permuted the HLA or CMV assignments 20 times. In a later analysis, co-occurring TCRs were grouped using DBSCAN, and TCRdist sequence similarity was added for clustering within HLA-allele-positive subsets. Co-occurrence clustering excluded repertoires with fewer than 30,000 or more than 120,000 public chains, plus five with anomalous nucleotide sharing. Sourced from immuneACCESS, this table was stored by TCRdb with only in-frame sequences that have V and J called. A share of the clones is absent; for the studies checked, an unresolved V gene accounts for under half, and the remainder has no known explanation. V, J and clone size are those of that table, while D and trimming were read from the DNA. Counted in this sample were under 80,000 clones; under 80% of them appeared once. The top ten constitute 5% to 6.5% of the sample.

The cohort comprised some 680 healthy bone marrow donors. At the time of sampling, all cohort members were nominally healthy, though unrecorded immune exposures were likely present. The donor tested CMV seronegative and was one of the 352 seronegative cohort members. Every donor gave a peripheral blood sample, and the peripheral blood mononuclear cells from that sample were used for TCR beta sequencing. Genomic DNA extraction from the blood cell samples was performed with the Qiagen DNeasy Blood Extraction Kit. The sequenced sample consisted of PBMCs. This clonotype was sampled from a woman between 25 and 40 years old in good health and CMV-seronegative. The chain couples TRBV28 to TRBJ1-5, with an unclear D gene assignment. The nucleotides read TGTGCCAGCAAGATGAGTGGAGGGAATCAGCCCCAGCATTTT. It translates to CASKMSGGNQPQHF.